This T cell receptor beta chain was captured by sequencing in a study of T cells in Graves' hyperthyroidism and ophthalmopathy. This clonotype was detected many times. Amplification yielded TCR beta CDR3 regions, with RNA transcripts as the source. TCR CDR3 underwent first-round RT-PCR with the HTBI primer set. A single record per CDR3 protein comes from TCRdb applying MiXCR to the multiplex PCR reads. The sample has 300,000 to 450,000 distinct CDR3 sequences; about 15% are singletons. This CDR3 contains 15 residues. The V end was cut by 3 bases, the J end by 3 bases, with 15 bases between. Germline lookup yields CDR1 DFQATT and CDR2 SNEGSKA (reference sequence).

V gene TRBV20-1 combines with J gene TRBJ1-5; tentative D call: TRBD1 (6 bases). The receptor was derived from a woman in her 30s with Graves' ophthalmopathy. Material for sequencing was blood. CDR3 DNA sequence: TGCAGTGCTAGGGGGGGGCAGAGGGACAATCAGCCCCAGCATTTT. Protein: CSARGGQRDNQPQHF.